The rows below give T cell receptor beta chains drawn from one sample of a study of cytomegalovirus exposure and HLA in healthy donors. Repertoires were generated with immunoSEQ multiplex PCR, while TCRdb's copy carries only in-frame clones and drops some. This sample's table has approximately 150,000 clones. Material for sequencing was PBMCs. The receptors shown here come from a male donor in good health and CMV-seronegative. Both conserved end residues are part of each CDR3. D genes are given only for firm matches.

cdr3_aa: CASTTRVSYEQYF
v_call: TRBV7-8
j_call: TRBJ2-7
d_call: .

cdr3_aa: CASSLGTGQSTDTQYF
v_call: TRBV7-9
j_call: TRBJ2-3
d_call: TRBD1

cdr3_aa: CASSLGGGNTIYF
v_call: TRBV5-1
j_call: TRBJ1-3
d_call: .

cdr3_aa: CASSLAGTGRANYGYTF
v_call: TRBV5-6
j_call: TRBJ1-2
d_call: TRBD1

cdr3_aa: CASSVSGEGADTQYF
v_call: TRBV9
j_call: TRBJ2-3
d_call: TRBD2

cdr3_aa: CASSLTSGRRGGELFF
v_call: TRBV27
j_call: TRBJ2-2
d_call: TRBD2

cdr3_aa: CAIRQVLTYEQYF
v_call: TRBV4-1
j_call: TRBJ2-7
d_call: .

cdr3_aa: CASSLLRGELFF
v_call: TRBV7-9
j_call: TRBJ2-2
d_call: .

cdr3_aa: CTSSPGSPRGISREQYF
v_call: TRBV1
j_call: TRBJ2-5
d_call: .

cdr3_aa: CASSLGTGGGYTF
v_call: TRBV9
j_call: TRBJ1-2
d_call: .

cdr3_aa: CASSQGGDSGANVLTF
v_call: TRBV4-3
j_call: TRBJ2-6
d_call: .

cdr3_aa: CASSLGGRGGFVYEQYF
v_call: TRBV7-2
j_call: TRBJ2-7
d_call: .

cdr3_aa: CASSYSMRNTEAFF
v_call: TRBV6-6
j_call: TRBJ1-1
d_call: .

cdr3_aa: CASSLTRSMNTEAFF
v_call: TRBV27
j_call: TRBJ1-1
d_call: .

cdr3_aa: CASSHSRRDYGYTF
v_call: TRBV14
j_call: TRBJ1-2
d_call: .

cdr3_aa: CASSRSTGGANQPQHF
v_call: TRBV28
j_call: TRBJ1-5
d_call: TRBD1

cdr3_aa: CASSLRGGGYGYTF
v_call: TRBV5-6
j_call: TRBJ1-2
d_call: .

cdr3_aa: CASKTDYNEQFF
v_call: TRBV19
j_call: TRBJ2-1
d_call: .

cdr3_aa: CASSRRTVDNQPQHF
v_call: TRBV5-6
j_call: TRBJ1-5
d_call: .

cdr3_aa: CSVSGGLYGYTF
v_call: TRBV29-1
j_call: TRBJ1-2
d_call: TRBD1

cdr3_aa: CASSLVGGDRRDEQFF
v_call: TRBV5-6
j_call: TRBJ2-1
d_call: TRBD2

cdr3_aa: CASRPGQGSNQPQHF
v_call: TRBV6-1
j_call: TRBJ1-5
d_call: TRBD1

cdr3_aa: CASSQVGGGGSPLHF
v_call: TRBV4-3
j_call: TRBJ1-6
d_call: .

cdr3_aa: CASSGTGNGYTF
v_call: TRBV9
j_call: TRBJ1-2
d_call: .

cdr3_aa: CASSPGIKNEKLFF
v_call: TRBV7-6
j_call: TRBJ1-4
d_call: .

cdr3_aa: CASSATGAHQPQHF
v_call: TRBV7-9
j_call: TRBJ1-5
d_call: TRBD1

cdr3_aa: CATSGTGRSGANVLTF
v_call: TRBV19
j_call: TRBJ2-6
d_call: TRBD1

cdr3_aa: CATSITTGILGYTF
v_call: TRBV15
j_call: TRBJ1-2
d_call: TRBD1

cdr3_aa: CATRGGVLDTEAFF
v_call: TRBV10-2
j_call: TRBJ1-1
d_call: TRBD1

cdr3_aa: CASGSHPGQVRAFF
v_call: TRBV12-5
j_call: TRBJ1-1
d_call: .

cdr3_aa: CASSFGGGKENTIYF
v_call: TRBV11-2
j_call: TRBJ1-3
d_call: .

cdr3_aa: CASSLVRDRRYQPQHF
v_call: TRBV7-8
j_call: TRBJ1-5
d_call: TRBD1

cdr3_aa: CASSVARGGVAEQFF
v_call: TRBV9
j_call: TRBJ2-1
d_call: TRBD2

cdr3_aa: CASSQEKRSVNGYTGELFF
v_call: TRBV14
j_call: TRBJ2-2
d_call: .

cdr3_aa: CASSLDPGPDTQYF
v_call: TRBV5-1
j_call: TRBJ2-3
d_call: .

cdr3_aa: CASSVSWAPGYTF
v_call: TRBV9
j_call: TRBJ1-2
d_call: .

cdr3_aa: CASSAGLAGGDLKFF
v_call: TRBV5-1
j_call: TRBJ2-1
d_call: TRBD2

cdr3_aa: CASSPTGDPETQYF
v_call: TRBV18
j_call: TRBJ2-5
d_call: TRBD1

cdr3_aa: CASSPLTGGGYEQYF
v_call: TRBV18
j_call: TRBJ2-7
d_call: TRBD1

cdr3_aa: CASSLTTETGYTF
v_call: TRBV7-3
j_call: TRBJ1-2
d_call: .

cdr3_aa: CASSDPGQGDEQYF
v_call: TRBV2
j_call: TRBJ2-7
d_call: TRBD1

cdr3_aa: CASRYGMNTGELFF
v_call: TRBV25-1
j_call: TRBJ2-2
d_call: .

cdr3_aa: CASSLEEEKGYTF
v_call: TRBV4-1
j_call: TRBJ1-2
d_call: .